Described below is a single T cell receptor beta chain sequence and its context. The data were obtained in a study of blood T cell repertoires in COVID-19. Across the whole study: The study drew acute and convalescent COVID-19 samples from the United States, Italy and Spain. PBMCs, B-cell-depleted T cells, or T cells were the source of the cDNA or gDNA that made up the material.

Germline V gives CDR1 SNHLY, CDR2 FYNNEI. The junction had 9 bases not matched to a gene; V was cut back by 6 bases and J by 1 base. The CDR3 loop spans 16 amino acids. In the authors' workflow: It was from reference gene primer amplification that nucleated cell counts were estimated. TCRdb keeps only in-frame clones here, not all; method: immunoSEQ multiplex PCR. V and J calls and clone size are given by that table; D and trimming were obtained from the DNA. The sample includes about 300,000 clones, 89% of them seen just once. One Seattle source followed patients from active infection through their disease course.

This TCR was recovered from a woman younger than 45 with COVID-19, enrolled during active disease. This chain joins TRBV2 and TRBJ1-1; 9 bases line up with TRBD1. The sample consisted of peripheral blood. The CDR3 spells CASRAGTGSPNTEAFF. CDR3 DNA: TGTGCCAGCAGGGCCGGGACAGGGAGTCCGAACACTGAAGCTTTCTTT. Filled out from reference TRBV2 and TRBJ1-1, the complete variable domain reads EPEVTQTPSHQVTQMGQEVILRCVPISNHLYFYWYRQILGQKVEFLVSFYNNEISEKSEIFDDQFSVERPDGSNFTLKIRSTKLEDSAMYFCASRAGTGSPNTEAFFGQGTRLTVV.